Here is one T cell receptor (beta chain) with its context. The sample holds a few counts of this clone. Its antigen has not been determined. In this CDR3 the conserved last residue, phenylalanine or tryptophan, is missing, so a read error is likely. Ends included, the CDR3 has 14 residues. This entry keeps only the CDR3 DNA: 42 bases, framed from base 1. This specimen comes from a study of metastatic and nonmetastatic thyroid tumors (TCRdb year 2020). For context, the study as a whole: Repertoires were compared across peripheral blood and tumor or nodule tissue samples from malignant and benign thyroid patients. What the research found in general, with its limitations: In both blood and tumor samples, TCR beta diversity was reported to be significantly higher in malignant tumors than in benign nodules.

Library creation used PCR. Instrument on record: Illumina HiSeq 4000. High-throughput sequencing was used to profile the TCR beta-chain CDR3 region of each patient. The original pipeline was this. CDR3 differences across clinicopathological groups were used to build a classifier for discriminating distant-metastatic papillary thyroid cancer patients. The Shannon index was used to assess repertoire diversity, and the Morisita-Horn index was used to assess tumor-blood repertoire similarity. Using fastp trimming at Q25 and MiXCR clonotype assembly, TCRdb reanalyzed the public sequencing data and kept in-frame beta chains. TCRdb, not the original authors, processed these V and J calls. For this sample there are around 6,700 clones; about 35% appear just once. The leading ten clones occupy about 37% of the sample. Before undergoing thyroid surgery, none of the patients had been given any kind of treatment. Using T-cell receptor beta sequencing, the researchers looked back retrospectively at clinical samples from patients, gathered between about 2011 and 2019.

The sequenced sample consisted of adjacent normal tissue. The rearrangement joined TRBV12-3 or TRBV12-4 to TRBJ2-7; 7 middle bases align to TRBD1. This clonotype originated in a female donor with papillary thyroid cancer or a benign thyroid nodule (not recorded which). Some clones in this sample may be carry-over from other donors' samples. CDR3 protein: CASSIRTGTYDQYY. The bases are TGTGCCAGCAGTATCCGGACAGGAACCTACGACCAGTACTAC.